The 32 T cell receptor beta chains listed next were all sequenced from one sample in a study of beta chain features in type 1 diabetes. Sequenced material consisted of expressed TCRB transcripts (all of the isolated RNA was reverse transcribed). Libraries were prepared by immunoSEQ multiplex PCR; TCRdb keeps only in-frame clonotypes and omits some of them. Of roughly 340,000 clones listed, roughly 12% are singletons. Their antigen targets remain unknown. Study-wide points: Moderately but significantly shorter TCRB CDR3s were found in Type 1 diabetes patients in all four CD4+ subsets.

The sequenced sample consisted of naive CD4+ T cells from blood. These receptors were collected from a woman between 18 and 30 years old with type 1 diabetes.

This clone showed up just a few times. The rearrangement links TRBV28 to TRBJ2-7, with 9 bases matching TRBD2. V gave up 3 bases and J gave up 5 bases; unmatched junction bases: 5. In germline, CDR1 is MDHEN, CDR2 SYDVKM. The CDR3 has 14 amino acids. The CDR3 loop is CASSFPGLANEQYF. The CDR3 DNA reads TGTGCCAGCAGTTTTCCGGGACTAGCAAACGAGCAGTACTTC. Together with reference TRBV28 and TRBJ2-7, the CDR3 gives the full variable domain: DVKVTQSSRYLVKRTGEKVFLECVQDMDHENMFWYRQDPGLGLRLIYFSYDVKMKEKGDIPEGYSVSREKKERFSLILESASTNQTSMYLCASSFPGLANEQYFGPGTRLTVT.

The chain combines TRBV19 with TRBJ1-5, with 10 bases matching TRBD1. The junction had 10 bases not matched to a gene; V was cut back by 11 bases and J by 0 bases. The CDR3 is made up of 16 amino acids. Germline lookup yields CDR1 LNHDA and CDR2 SQIVND (reference sequence). CDR3: CASKSGQGFSNQPQHF. DNA of the CDR3: TGTGCCTCCAAGTCGGGACAGGGGTTTAGCAATCAGCCCCAGCATTTT.

This clone occurred a few times. The chain uses TRBV7-9 and TRBJ2-3, with 10 bases matching TRBD2. The CDR3 is made up of 16 amino acids. V trimming: 0 bases; J trimming: 6 bases; junction bases outside the gene matches: 6. In germline, CDR1 is SEHNR, CDR2 FQNEAQ (reference sequence). The CDR3 is CASSLALAGVGDTQYF. CDR3 nucleotides: TGTGCCAGCAGCTTAGCGCTAGCGGGAGTGGGGGATACGCAGTATTTT.

The V and J genes are TRBV28 and TRBJ1-1, with a weak D call TRBD1 (6 bases). This CDR3 comprises 12 residues. Trimming shortened V by 2 bases and J by 13 bases, and 14 bases separated the two germline ends. The germline gives CDR1 MDHEN, CDR2 SYDVKM. CDR3 coding DNA: TGTGCCAGCAGTTTAGGCGGGCAGGGGAGTTTCTTT. This translates into CASSLGGQGSFF.

The rearrangement joins TRBV7-9 to TRBJ2-4, with 10 bases aligning to TRBD2. V lost 5 bases to trimming and J lost 7 bases; unmatched junction nucleotides: 8. Germline values: CDR1 SEHNR, CDR2 FQNEAQ (reference sequence). The CDR3 loop spans 15 amino acids. Here the CDR3 reads CASSTGTSEWNIQYF. Written as DNA, the CDR3 is TGTGCCAGCAGCACGGGGACTAGCGAGTGGAACATTCAGTACTTC. The full variable domain, with the rest looked up from reference TRBV7-9 and TRBJ2-4, is DTGVSQNPRHKITKRGQNVTFRCDPISEHNRLYWYRQTLGQGPEFLTYFQNEAQLEKSRLLSDRFSAERPKGSFSTLEIQRTEQGDSAMYLCASSTGTSEWNIQYFGAGTRLSVL.

This clone was detected only a few times. This chain links TRBV11-1 with TRBJ2-6; D remains unclear. The germline V gene encodes CDR1 SGHAT and CDR2 FQDESV (reference sequence). The CDR3 is 18 residues long. The V end was cut by 7 bases, the J end by 0 bases, with 19 bases between. The CDR3 region has the DNA TGTGCCAGCAACTCGCCGTTTAGCCGCCACTCTGGGGCCAACGTCCTGACTTTC. This gives the protein CASNSPFSRHSGANVLTF.

J is TRBJ2-1 and V is TRBV5-1; 11 bases are shared with TRBD2. The CDR3 length is 16 residues. CDR1 is SGHRS and CDR2 is YFSETQ in the germline V gene. The V and J ends lost 4 bases and 4 bases, in that order; junction bases with no gene match: 7. The CDR3 region is CASSIALAGGYNEQFF. Here the CDR3 DNA reads TGCGCCAGCAGCATCGCCTTAGCGGGGGGGTACAATGAGCAGTTCTTC.

The chain carries TRBV28 and TRBJ2-7; possible D gene TRBD1, 5 bases. This CDR3 comprises 15 residues. Germline lookup yields CDR1 MDHEN and CDR2 SYDVKM. V was cut by 5 bases and J by 2 bases, with 16 bases left in between. In DNA, the CDR3 is TGTGCCAGCAGTCGCACGGTCAGGGTGACCTACGAGCAGTACTTC. Encoded protein: CASSRTVRVTYEQYF.

This clone has a handful of counts. This chain links TRBV10-3 with TRBJ2-1; TRBD2 agrees at 11 bases. Germline CDR1 and CDR2: ENHRY and SYGVKD. Germline trimming cut 5 bases from V and 6 bases from J; bases unmatched to any gene: 3. The CDR3 loop spans 14 amino acids. The DNA for the CDR3 is TGTGCCATCAGTCCACTAGCGGGAGTCAATGAGCAGTTCTTC. It encodes CAISPLAGVNEQFF.

The table lists this clone with a few counts. The chain carries TRBV20-1 and TRBJ1-2; a weak D match, TRBD1 (6 bases). The germline gives CDR1 DFQATT, CDR2 SNEGSKA (reference sequence). V lost 8 bases to trimming and J lost 7 bases, with 14 bases between them. The CDR3 loop spans 11 amino acids. CDR3 in DNA: TGCAGTCAAGGGGGGGGATCTGGCTACACCTTC. It specifies CSQGGGSGYTF.

The chain's CDR3 is CASSVRGLQGNTQYF. The DNA for the CDR3 is TGTGCCAGCAGCGTGCGGGGGTTGCAGGGGAATACGCAGTATTTT. This sequence joins TRBV9 and TRBJ2-3; TRBD2 is a possible D gene (7 bases). This CDR3 spans 15 amino acids. CDR1 is SGDLS and CDR2 is YYNGEE in the germline V gene. Deletions cut 2 bases from V and 7 bases from J, with 17 bases between.

This clone was counted only a few times. The chain joins TRBV2 to TRBJ2-7; no clear D. Trimming pared 7 bases from V and 4 bases from J, leaving 8 bases between. The CDR3 is made up of 11 amino acids. CDR1 and CDR2 (germline): SNHLY, FYNNEI. The CDR3 is CASISIYEQYF. The CDR3 DNA sequence: TGTGCCAGCATTTCTATTTACGAGCAGTACTTC.

V is TRBV4-2 and J is TRBJ1-1; D is ambiguous. V was pared by 4 bases and J by 8 bases, with 20 bases between. Germline-derived CDR1 and CDR2 are LGHNA and YNFKEQ. The CDR3 extends over 15 amino acids. The CDR3 sequence is CASSPSGMQIGEAFF. Written as DNA, the CDR3 is TGTGCCAGCAGCCCCAGCGGGATGCAAATTGGGGAAGCTTTCTTT.

This chain uses TRBV2 with TRBJ2-1; 10 nucleotides align to TRBD2. V trimming: 8 bases; J trimming: 3 bases; junction bases outside the gene matches: 10. The CDR3 is made up of 16 amino acids. Germline-derived CDR1 and CDR2 are SNHLY and FYNNEI. Here the CDR3 DNA reads TGTGCCAGCGGTTGGACTAGCGGACATCTCTACAATGAGCAGTTCTTC. Its translation is CASGWTSGHLYNEQFF.

This clone came up a few times. V usage is TRBV28 and J usage is TRBJ1-5; D is unresolved. CDR1 MDHEN and CDR2 SYDVKM come from the germline V gene. This CDR3 is 15 amino acids long. V was pared by 7 bases and J by 1 base, with 14 bases between. CDR3 residues: CASNTVGVSNQPQHF. For the CDR3, the DNA is TGTGCCAGCAATACAGTCGGGGTGAGCAATCAGCCCCAGCATTTT.

This clone has more than one count but fewer than ten. In DNA form, the CDR3 reads TGCGCCAGCAGACTTCGGGGGTCAGATACGCAGTATTTT. Translating it yields CASRLRGSDTQYF. This chain joins TRBV5-1 and TRBJ2-3, with D perhaps TRBD2 (6 bases). This CDR3 has 13 residues. Trimming removed 5 bases at V and 4 bases at J, with 11 bases between. Germline V lookup: CDR1 SGHRS, CDR2 YFSETQ.

This clone was detected once. The J gene is TRBJ1-1, the V gene TRBV6-6; a possible D gene is TRBD1 (6 bases). CDR1 MNHNY and CDR2 SVGAGI come from the germline V gene (reference sequence). The CDR3 loop spans 15 amino acids. V gave up 4 bases and J gave up 1 base, with 13 bases separating them. In nucleotides, the CDR3 is TGTGCCAGCAGTTTACGAGACAGGACGAACACTGAAGCTTTCTTT. As protein: CASSLRDRTNTEAFF.

In its sample, this clone was seen a few times. The rearrangement links TRBV2 to TRBJ2-1; possible D gene TRBD1, 7 bases. Germline CDR1 and CDR2: SNHLY and FYNNEI. V gave up 6 bases and J gave up 1 base, with 16 bases separating them. The CDR3 totals 16 residues. The DNA of the CDR3 is TGTGCCAGCAGGGACCCCAGGGGGGAGTCCTACAATGAGCAGTTCTTC. This translates into CASRDPRGESYNEQFF.

This clone has a handful of counts. The chain combines TRBV18 with TRBJ2-1; 8 positions match TRBD2. Germline values: CDR1 KGHSH, CDR2 LQKENI. The V and J ends lost 8 bases and 0 bases, in that order; junction bases with no gene match: 15. The CDR3 consists of 18 residues. The CDR3 coding sequence is TGTGCCAGCCATCACCAGACTAGCGCAGGGAGCTCCTACAATGAGCAGTTCTTC. This codes for CASHHQTSAGSSYNEQFF. The whole variable domain, filled in from reference TRBV18 and TRBJ2-1, reads NAGVMQNPRHLVRRRGQEARLRCSPMKGHSHVYWYRQLPEEGLKFMVYLQKENIIDESGMPKERFSAEFPKEGPSILRIQQVVRGDSAAYFCASHHQTSAGSSYNEQFFGPGTRLTVL.

In DNA, the CDR3 is TGTGCCAGCAGGGGCTTACCCTACGAGCAGTACTTC. It specifies CASRGLPYEQYF. The gene calls are TRBV7-8 and TRBJ2-7; unclear D gene. V lost 6 bases to trimming and J lost 2 bases, with 8 bases between them. The CDR3 sequence is 12 residues long. Germline V gene sequence: CDR1 SGHVS, CDR2 FQNEAQ. Full variable domain (missing parts from reference TRBV7-8 and TRBJ2-7): GAGVSQSPRYKVAKRGQDVALRCDPISGHVSLFWYQQALGQGPEFLTYFQNEAQLDKSGLPSDRFFAERPEGSVSTLKIQRTQQEDSAVYLCASRGLPYEQYFGPGTRLTVT.

This clone has more than one count but fewer than ten. This chain joins TRBV4-2 and TRBJ2-5, with 7 positions matching TRBD2. With V trimmed by 4 bases and J by 1 base, 6 bases remained unmatched. This CDR3 has 15 residues. Germline V gene sequence: CDR1 LGHNA, CDR2 YNFKEQ. The CDR3, as DNA: TGTGCCAGCAGCCTGCAATCTAGCGGCCAAGAGACCCAGTACTTC. It encodes CASSLQSSGQETQYF.

This clone was counted only a few times. The sample holds other DNA sequences that translate to the same CDR3. The chain uses TRBV14 and TRBJ2-3, with TRBD2 identical over 8 bases. Germline V gives CDR1 SGHDN, CDR2 FVKESK. The ends lost 5 bases at V and 4 bases at J; junction bases unmatched: 2. The CDR3 runs 13 residues. Written as DNA, the CDR3 is TGTGCCAGCAGCGTGCGGGGGGCAGATACGCAGTATTTT. Translation: CASSVRGADTQYF.

This clone was seen only a few times. The chain has TRBV27 and TRBJ2-5; tentatively, D is TRBD2 (6 bases). V was shortened by 5 bases and J by 7 bases, with 23 bases between the two germline ends. CDR1 is MNHEY, CDR2 SMNVEV, per germline (reference sequence). The CDR3 contains 16 residues. CDR3 bases: TGTGCCAGCAGTGTAGGCGACTCGAGGAGTAGCGGGACCCAGTACTTC. Translating it yields CASSVGDSRSSGTQYF.

The chain employs TRBV7-2 and TRBJ1-6, with 9 nucleotides matching TRBD1. The J segment lost 9 bases and the V segment lost 4 bases, leaving 10 bases of the junction unmatched. The CDR3 contains 16 residues. Germline values: CDR1 SGHTA, CDR2 FQGNSA. CDR3 sequence (DNA): TGTGCCAGCAGCTCCCGGGACAGGGTTATCGTTTCACCCCTCCACTTT. This gives the protein CASSSRDRVIVSPLHF. Supplemented by reference TRBV7-2 and TRBJ1-6, the full variable domain reads GAGVSQSPSNKVTEKGKDVELRCDPISGHTALYWYRQSLGQGLEFLIYFQGNSAPDKSGLPSDRFSAERTGGSVSTLTIQRTQQEDSAVYLCASSSRDRVIVSPLHFGNGTRLTVT.

V usage is TRBV4-1 and J usage is TRBJ1-6; 8 nucleotides line up with TRBD1. The CDR3 has 16 amino acids. The germline gives CDR1 MGHRA, CDR2 YSYEKL. The J segment lost 7 bases and the V segment lost 1 base, leaving 6 bases of the junction unmatched. CDR3 residues: CASSQGGQGANSPLHF. The DNA of the CDR3 is TGCGCCAGCAGCCAAGGCGGACAGGGTGCAAATTCACCCCTCCACTTT.

The rearrangement links TRBV4-3 to TRBJ2-7; TRBD2 agrees at 15 bases. V lost 4 bases to trimming and J lost 0 bases; unmatched junction nucleotides: 10. This CDR3 is 19 amino acids long. Germline CDR1 is LGHNA and CDR2 is YSLEER. The DNA of the CDR3 is TGCGCCAGCAGCCGAAGAGGAGGGACTAGCGGGAGGAGCTCCTACGAGCAGTACTTC. Translation: CASSRRGGTSGRSSYEQYF.

The CDR3 region has the DNA TGTGCCAGCTCACGGGACAGGGCCTACGAGCAGTACTTC. Protein product: CASSRDRAYEQYF. The genes are TRBV18 and TRBJ2-7; 9 nucleotides align to TRBD1. Germline V CDR1 and CDR2: KGHSH, LQKENI. The CDR3 consists of 13 residues. V trimming: 4 bases; J trimming: 2 bases; junction bases outside the gene matches: 0.

This clone was seen more than once but under ten times. This chain connects TRBV7-9 to TRBJ2-5; D gene ambiguous. In germline, CDR1 is SEHNR, CDR2 FQNEAQ (reference sequence). The CDR3 is made up of 13 amino acids. The V and J ends lost 1 base and 2 bases respectively, with 5 bases between them. CDR3 bases: TGTGCCAGCAGCTTAGAGAGACAAGAGACCCAGTACTTC. Its translation is CASSLERQETQYF.

V is TRBV14 and J is TRBJ2-7; D possibly corresponds to TRBD1 (5 bases). V was shortened by 4 bases and J by 2 bases, with 12 bases between the two germline ends. This CDR3 region has 14 residues. The germline V gene has CDR1 SGHDN and CDR2 FVKESK. This CDR3 reads CASSPLDSTYEQYF. CDR3 coding DNA: TGTGCCAGCAGCCCTCTAGACAGCACCTACGAGCAGTACTTC.

The chain recombines TRBV11-2 with TRBJ2-7; tentative D call: TRBD1 (6 bases). The germline V and J ends were trimmed by 3 bases and 3 bases, with 9 bases remaining between them. Germline lookup yields CDR1 SGHAT and CDR2 FQNNGV. The CDR3 extends over 13 amino acids. This CDR3 reads CASSLGHRYEQYF. DNA of the CDR3: TGTGCCAGCAGCTTGGGACACCGCTACGAGCAGTACTTC. Based on the CDR3 plus reference TRBV11-2 and TRBJ2-7, the full variable domain is EAGVAQSPRYKIIEKRQSVAFWCNPISGHATLYWYQQILGQGPKLLIQFQNNGVVDDSQLPKDRFSAERLKGVDSTLKIQPAKLEDSAVYLCASSLGHRYEQYFGPGTRLTVT.

The J gene is TRBJ1-1, the V gene TRBV30; D is uncertain. This CDR3 contains 13 residues. The germline V gene has CDR1 GTSNPN and CDR2 SVGIG (reference sequence). The V gene lost 0 bases and the J gene lost 1 base, with 6 bases spanning the gap. The CDR3 DNA reads TGTGCCTGGAGTGTAGACTGGAACACTGAAGCTTTCTTT. This sequence encodes CAWSVDWNTEAFF. The entire variable domain, with the rest obtained from reference TRBV30 and TRBJ1-1, is as follows: SQTIHQWPATLVQPVGSPLSLECTVEGTSNPNLYWYRQAAGRGLQLLFYSVGIGQISSEVPQNLSASRPQDRQFILSSKKLLLSDSGFYLCAWSVDWNTEAFFGQGTRLTVV.

This clone was seen a handful of times. The rearrangement uses TRBV2 and TRBJ2-1, with TRBD2 identical over 10 bases. The CDR3 has 17 amino acids. Trimming took 7 bases from V and 2 from J; bases not matched to a gene: 11. Per germline, CDR1 SNHLY and CDR2 FYNNEI. The CDR3 nucleotides are TGTGCCAGCATGGCGTCTAGCGGGGGACGCGCCTACAATGAGCAGTTCTTC. This encodes CASMASSGGRAYNEQFF.